This T cell receptor beta chain was recovered during a study of early T cells in non-severe SARS-CoV-2 infection. Study-wide background: Chains stayed unpaired after sequencing of bulk RNA from unsorted whole blood. Findings and limits, study-wide: Comparison of clonotypes with VDJdb favored anti-spike CD8 responses while missing private and CD4 specificities.

This clonotype appeared many times. Its antigen is not identified. The TCR library protocol attached unique molecular identifiers to the individual cDNA molecules. TCRdb recomputed calls from the 5' RACE reads with MiXCR, one row per CDR3 protein. The table shows tens of thousands of distinct CDR3 sequences, with 4.5% to 6% occurring only once. This CDR3 spans 17 amino acids. The V and J ends lost 5 bases and 6 bases, in that order; junction bases with no gene match: 12. Germline loops: CDR1 SGHAT, CDR2 FQNNGV. The sequenced sample consisted of whole blood. V and J are TRBV11-2 and TRBJ2-1; 11 nucleotides align to TRBD2. The receptor was isolated from an adult who was a healthcare worker with PCR-confirmed SARS-CoV-2 infection or an uninfected control (not recorded which). The CDR3 nucleotides read TGTGCCAGCAGCAGCTTGCGGCTAGCGGGGGGCCCCAATGAGCAGTTCTTC. It translates to CASSSLRLAGGPNEQFF.